These 4 T cell receptor beta chains came from one sample sequenced in a study of post-analysis software for immune sequencing data. Study-level findings and limits: With TRBV5-6, TRBV5-1 and TRBV20-1 included, a handful of TRBV segments were more frequent in patients than in controls.

These receptors have no known antigen. Unique molecular identifiers featured in each of the TCR beta cDNA libraries. TCRdb reprocessed the PCR reads with MiXCR, giving one entry per CDR3 protein. This sample yields about 460,000 distinct CDR3 sequences, of which 40% to 55% are seen a single time; around 10% belongs to the top ten. Sequenced material: blood. The origin of the receptors is a girl aged 5-17 years with multiple sclerosis.

At least ten counts were recorded for this clonotype. This sequence joins TRBV10-3 and TRBJ2-5, with TRBD2 matching 14 bases. V dropped 10 bases and J dropped 5; count of bases not matched to a gene: 6. The CDR3 is made up of 14 amino acids. CDR1 ENHRY and CDR2 SYGVKD come from the germline V gene. CDR3 nucleotides: TGTGCCAGACTAGCGGGAGGGCCGGGGGAGACCCAGTACTTC. Translating it yields CARLAGGPGETQYF.

The table lists this clonotype with a few counts. The V gene is TRBV7-2, the J gene TRBJ2-5; 9 bases agree with TRBD1. V lost 5 bases, J lost 5 bases, and 9 bases stayed unmatched. CDR3 length: 15 amino acids. The germline gives CDR1 SGHTA, CDR2 FQGNSA. CDR3 protein: CASSRPGQGRETQYF. As DNA, the CDR3 is TGTGCCAGCAGCCGTCCCGGACAGGGGAGGGAGACCCAGTACTTC. Based on the CDR3 plus reference TRBV7-2 and TRBJ2-5, the full variable domain is GAGVSQSPSNKVTEKGKDVELRCDPISGHTALYWYRQSLGQGLEFLIYFQGNSAPDKSGLPSDRFSAERTGGSVSTLTIQRTQQEDSAVYLCASSRPGQGRETQYFGPGTRLLVL.

The chain couples TRBV20-1 to TRBJ2-3; the D is unclear. Germline values: CDR1 DFQATT, CDR2 SNEGSKA (reference sequence). V was trimmed by 2 bases and J by 2 bases, leaving 11 bases between them. This CDR3 has 14 amino acids. Here the CDR3 reads CSARLGGFTDTQYF. Written as DNA, the CDR3 is TGCAGTGCTAGACTCGGCGGATTCACAGATACGCAGTATTTT.

This rearrangement joins TRBV28 to TRBJ1-5; D perhaps matches TRBD1 (6 bases). Looked up from germline, CDR1 is MDHEN and CDR2 is SYDVKM. This CDR3 has 15 amino acids. V lost 6 bases, J lost 8 bases, and 20 bases lay in between. The chain's CDR3 is CASSPVGPNREPQHF. CDR3 in DNA: TGTGCCAGCAGCCCCGTGGGGCCTAACAGGGAGCCCCAGCATTTT. Based on the CDR3 plus reference TRBV28 and TRBJ1-5, the full variable domain is DVKVTQSSRYLVKRTGEKVFLECVQDMDHENMFWYRQDPGLGLRLIYFSYDVKMKEKGDIPEGYSVSREKKERFSLILESASTNQTSMYLCASSPVGPNREPQHFGDGTRLSIL.